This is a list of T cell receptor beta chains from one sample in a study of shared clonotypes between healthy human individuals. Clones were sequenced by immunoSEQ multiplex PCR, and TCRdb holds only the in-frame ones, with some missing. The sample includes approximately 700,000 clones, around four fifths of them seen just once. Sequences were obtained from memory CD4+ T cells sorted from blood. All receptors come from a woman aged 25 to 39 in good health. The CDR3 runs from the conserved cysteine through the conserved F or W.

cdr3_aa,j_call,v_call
CASSLWAGGPETQYF,TRBJ2-5,TRBV28
CASSDRVGGAYEQYF,.,TRBV2
CASSLRFGETQYF,TRBJ2-5,TRBV5-1
CASSRDTDYGYTF,TRBJ1-2,TRBV5-1
CASSEALGGSQYF,TRBJ2-3,TRBV2
CASSAELAGGTDTQYF,TRBJ2-3,TRBV25-1
CASSLNTGTVYGYTF,TRBJ1-2,TRBV6-5
CASSRPQTRETQYF,TRBJ2-5,TRBV28
CASSGQGVSSGANVLTF,TRBJ2-6,TRBV6-1
CASTTSTGVSEQYF,TRBJ2-7,TRBV2
CASNGGANTGELFF,TRBJ2-2,TRBV28
CASTGAAGNTIYF,TRBJ1-3,TRBV6-1
CASKTGGYYGYTF,TRBJ1-2,TRBV6-1
CASSQKIRGPRETQYF,TRBJ2-5,TRBV5-6
CASSFYLAGEGELFF,TRBJ2-2,TRBV7-2
CAISDLAGAVNSGNTIYF,TRBJ1-3,TRBV10-3
CASSFARPFGELFF,TRBJ2-2,TRBV13
CASSSPRDRGFYGYTF,TRBJ1-2,TRBV28
CASSKRARGAPYGYTF,TRBJ1-2,TRBV21-1
CASSDSAETQYF,TRBJ2-5,TRBV5-1
CASSQGNGGNEQFF,TRBJ2-1,TRBV4-2
CASSLQGGYGYTF,TRBJ1-2,TRBV7-3
CASSRGTPKGGETQYF,TRBJ2-5,TRBV5-1